Described below is a single T cell receptor beta chain sequence and its context. Its specificity is not known. The data derive from a study of identifying expanded T cells in peripheral blood. No infections or other immune events were documented during collection. General observations from the study: Approximately two-week clone count variance significantly increased as total template count grew.

The protocol was immunoSEQ multiplex PCR, while the TCRdb copy is restricted to in-frame clones and leaves out a portion. Among 81,000 or so clones, roughly 84% were seen once, and the ten largest hold around a fifth. Germline CDR1 is LGHNA and CDR2 is YSLEER. CDR3 size: 16 residues. J was trimmed by 2 bases and V by 4 bases; bases with no gene match: 6. The chain carries TRBV4-3 and TRBJ2-3, with 10 nucleotides matching TRBD1. This clonotype originated in a person aged 18 to 70 in good health. The sample comprised blood. CDR3 nucleotides: TGCGCCAGCAGCCCGTGGACAGGGGGGGACACAGATACGCAGTATTTT. Its protein is CASSPWTGGDTDTQYF.